This T cell receptor (beta chain) was found in a study of cytomegalovirus exposure and HLA in healthy donors. Whole-study context: Caucasian-associated ancestry cluster membership applied to about 77% of several hundred genotyped donors. Whole-study findings and limits: Indistinguishable V segments, including TRBV6-2 and TRBV6-3, were excluded.

As concerns this clone: Its antigen is not identified.

This CDR3 is 14 amino acids long. Germline V gene lookup returns CDR1 SEHNR and CDR2 FQNEAQ (reference sequence). V was pared by 5 bases and J by 4 bases, with 11 bases between. A multiplex PCR was run with 60 Vbeta primers and 13 Jbeta primers. This table comes from immunoSEQ multiplex PCR, and its TCRdb copy is limited to in-frame clones, with some not included. The table lists under 55,000 clones, approximately 77% of them singletons. The chain combines TRBV7-9 with TRBJ2-2; maybe TRBD1 (6 bases). The clonotype comes from a woman between 45 and 65 years old in good health and CMV-seronegative. The sample taken for sequencing was PBMCs. The CDR3 loop reads CASSAQGITGELFF. DNA of the CDR3: TGTGCCAGCAGCGCCCAGGGGATCACCGGGGAGCTGTTTTTT.